The 21 T cell receptor beta chains in this list originate from one sample, sequenced in a study of blood T cell repertoires in COVID-19. Repertoires were generated with immunoSEQ multiplex PCR, while TCRdb's copy carries only in-frame clones and drops some. This table holds tens of thousands of clones, 90% found once. Input material: peripheral blood. Every receptor here comes from a man between 35 and 55 years old with acute or convalescent COVID-19.

For this clone: Other DNA sequences in this sample translate to the same CDR3. J is TRBJ1-3 and V is TRBV5-1; D call uncertain. The CDR3 consists of 13 residues. Trimming left V 3 bases short and J 1 base short, with 5 bases between. The germline CDR1 and CDR2 sequences are SGHRS and YFSETQ. CDR3 in DNA: TGCGCCAGCAGCTCCGGGTCTGGAAACACCATATATTTT. This gives the protein CASSSGSGNTIYF.

This rearrangement joins TRBV12-5 to TRBJ2-2; D uncertain. Germline lookup yields CDR1 LGHNT and CDR2 FRNRAP. The CDR3 has 13 residues. V gave up 2 bases and J gave up 2 bases, with 3 bases separating them. As DNA, the CDR3 is TGTGCTAGTGGTTTGCAAAACACCGGGGAGCTGTTTTTT. It yields the protein CASGLQNTGELFF.

The chain is built from TRBV7-9 and TRBJ2-1; 10 bases line up with TRBD2. The CDR3 sequence is 17 residues long. The germline CDR1 and CDR2 sequences are SEHNR and FQNEAQ (reference sequence). Trimming at V came to 5 bases and at J to 0 bases, leaving 7 bases not matched to a gene. CDR3 coding DNA: TGTGCCAGCAGCCCTAGACTAGCGGGTTTCTCCTACAATGAGCAGTTCTTC. It is translated as CASSPRLAGFSYNEQFF. The full variable domain, rest sourced from reference TRBV7-9 and TRBJ2-1, is DTGVSQNPRHKITKRGQNVTFRCDPISEHNRLYWYRQTLGQGPEFLTYFQNEAQLEKSRLLSDRFSAERPKGSFSTLEIQRTEQGDSAMYLCASSPRLAGFSYNEQFFGPGTRLTVL.

V usage is TRBV25-1 and J usage is TRBJ2-7, with D maybe TRBD1 (5 bases). CDR1 MGHDK and CDR2 SYGVNS come from the germline V gene. The CDR3 is made up of 14 amino acids. V gave up 3 bases and J gave up 0 bases, with 9 bases separating them. The CDR3 spells CASSDRTNSYEQYF. The CDR3 DNA reads TGTGCCAGCAGTGATCGGACAAACTCCTACGAGCAGTACTTC.

The DNA for the CDR3 is TGTGCCACCAGCTCGAGCGGGAGCAATGAGCAGTTCTTC. Its protein product is CATSSSGSNEQFF. The V gene is TRBV15, the J gene TRBJ2-1; TRBD2 matches at 8 bases. The CDR3 extends over 13 amino acids. After removal of 5 bases from V and 6 bases from J, the junction contained 3 bases not matched to a gene. Looked up from germline, CDR1 is LNHNV and CDR2 is YYDKDF (reference sequence).

The genes are TRBV10-3 and TRBJ2-7; TRBD2 aligns across 10 bases. The CDR3 is made up of 12 amino acids. CDR1 and CDR2 from the germline V gene are ENHRY and SYGVKD. Losses at the gene ends were 11 bases for V and 3 bases for J; bases not matched to a gene: 4. Here the CDR3 reads CASGLANYEQYF. The DNA of the CDR3 is TGTGCCTCGGGACTAGCGAACTACGAGCAGTACTTC.

The gene calls are TRBV18 and TRBJ2-5; the match to TRBD2 covers 10 bases. Germline CDR1 and CDR2: KGHSH and LQKENI. The junction had 4 bases not matched to a gene; V was cut back by 1 base and J by 5 bases. The CDR3 sequence is 15 residues long. In DNA, the CDR3 is TGTGCCAGCTCACCACTAGCGGGAGGTTCCGAGACCCAGTACTTC. Translation gives CASSPLAGGSETQYF.

The chain joins TRBV5-4 to TRBJ2-7; 9 nucleotides match TRBD2. With V trimmed by 0 bases and J by 6 bases, 7 bases remained unmatched. The CDR3 extends over 15 amino acids. The V gene's germline CDR1 is SGHNT and CDR2 YYREEE (reference sequence). The CDR3 bases are TGTGCCAGCAGCTTGGCCGGCGGGAGGGCCGTCGAGCAGTACTTC. It translates to CASSLAGGRAVEQYF. Complete variable domain (other parts from reference TRBV5-4 and TRBJ2-7): ETGVTQSPTHLIKTRGQQVTLRCSSQSGHNTVSWYQQALGQGPQFIFQYYREEENGRGNFPPRFSGLQFPNYSSELNVNALELDDSALYLCASSLAGGRAVEQYFGPGTRLTVT.

The chain is built from TRBV11-2 and TRBJ2-7; 11 nucleotides line up with TRBD2. The CDR3 covers 15 residues. V lost 4 bases and J lost 5; bases outside the gene matches: 7. Germline values: CDR1 SGHAT, CDR2 FQNNGV. CDR3 in amino acids: CASSSGLAGWHEQYF. For the CDR3, the DNA is TGTGCCAGCAGCTCCGGACTAGCGGGCTGGCACGAGCAGTACTTC.

V gene TRBV18 combines with J gene TRBJ2-5, with TRBD2 matching 10 bases. V lost 2 bases and J lost 1; bases outside the gene matches: 10. Germline CDR1 reads KGHSH; CDR2 reads LQKENI. The CDR3 contains 18 residues. Written as DNA, the CDR3 is TGTGCCAGCTCACCAAATGTGCTAGCGGGAGATCCCCAAGAGACCCAGTACTTC. Its translation is CASSPNVLAGDPQETQYF.

The gene calls are TRBV6-2 or TRBV6-3 and TRBJ1-2, with unresolved D. Germline V CDR1 and CDR2: MNHEY, SVGEGT. The V and J ends lost 5 bases and 5 bases respectively, with 6 bases between them. This CDR3 region has 11 residues. CDR3 in DNA: TGTGCCAGCAGTACATCTTATGGCTACACCTTC. This codes for CASSTSYGYTF.

The chain employs TRBV7-2 and TRBJ2-7; 11 bases are shared with TRBD2. Trimming at V came to 5 bases and at J to 4 bases, leaving 7 bases not matched to a gene. The CDR3 runs 15 residues. CDR1 is SGHTA, CDR2 FQGNSA, per germline. The chain's CDR3 is CASSRQLAGEYEQYF. The CDR3 region has the DNA TGTGCCAGCAGCCGCCAACTAGCGGGAGAGTACGAGCAGTACTTC.

This clone was recorded only once. V and J are TRBV5-1 and TRBJ2-7, with 8 bases matching TRBD2. CDR1 is SGHRS, CDR2 YFSETQ, per germline. The CDR3 is 15 residues long. V was clipped by 4 bases and J by 3 bases; unmatched bases: 9. DNA of the CDR3: TGCGCCAGCAGCCAGGTTGGACTAGCAAACTACGAGCAGTACTTC. Its translation is CASSQVGLANYEQYF.

The J gene is TRBJ2-7, the V gene TRBV6-1; TRBD2 aligns across 8 bases. This CDR3 has 15 residues. The germline gives CDR1 MNHNS, CDR2 SASEGT. With V trimmed by 3 bases and J by 0 bases, 4 bases remained unmatched. CDR3 DNA sequence: TGTGCCAGCAGTGACGGACTAGCCTCCTCCTACGAGCAGTACTTC. Translating it yields CASSDGLASSYEQYF.

The V call is TRBV7-3, the J call TRBJ1-1; 8 nucleotides align to TRBD1. The CDR3 is 14 amino acids. CDR1 and CDR2 from the germline V gene are SGHTA and FQGTGA. After removal of 1 base from V and 3 bases from J, the junction contained 1 base not matched to a gene. The CDR3 sequence is CASSLNRGDTEAFF. In DNA, the CDR3 is TGTGCCAGCAGCTTAAACAGGGGGGACACTGAAGCTTTCTTT.

The J gene is TRBJ2-7, the V gene TRBV25-1; tentative D call: TRBD1 (6 bases). Looked up from germline, CDR1 is MGHDK and CDR2 is SYGVNS. This CDR3 region has 15 residues. The germline V and J ends were trimmed by 4 bases and 3 bases, with 16 bases remaining between them. Written as DNA, the CDR3 is TGTGCCAGCAGTGGTACGACAGGTCCACACTACGAGCAGTACTTC. This encodes CASSGTTGPHYEQYF.

The chain is built from TRBV13 and TRBJ1-2, with D perhaps matching TRBD1 (6 bases). CDR1 and CDR2 from the germline V gene are PRHDT and FYEKMQ (reference sequence). Trimming removed 5 bases from V and 5 bases from J, with 18 bases in between. The length of the CDR3 is 15 residues. CDR3 sequence (DNA): TGTGCCAGCAGCCCAGAGTTCGGGACACTATATGGCTACACCTTC. Its translation: CASSPEFGTLYGYTF.

The chain's CDR3 is CAWRASGTYNEQFF. DNA for the CDR3: TGTGCCTGGAGAGCTAGCGGGACTTACAATGAGCAGTTCTTC. The chain employs TRBV30 and TRBJ2-1; 9 bases are a match to TRBD2. The CDR3 extends over 14 amino acids. V gave up 3 bases and J gave up 4 bases; unmatched junction bases: 4. Germline lookup yields CDR1 GTSNPN and CDR2 SVGIG (reference sequence).

The chain couples TRBV18 to TRBJ1-3; TRBD1 matches at 7 bases. The germline CDR1 and CDR2 sequences are KGHSH and LQKENI. This CDR3 has 13 residues. V shed 3 bases and J 8 bases; nucleotides not matched to a gene: 4. CDR3 protein: CASSPRGLDTIYF. Here the CDR3 DNA reads TGTGCCAGCTCACCGAGGGGGCTGGACACCATATATTTT.

V usage is TRBV19 and J usage is TRBJ2-7; D unclear. This CDR3 spans 16 amino acids. V lost 1 base, J lost 0 bases, and 13 bases lay in between. Germline V lookup: CDR1 LNHDA, CDR2 SQIVND (reference sequence). The CDR3 DNA is TGTGCCAGTAGTATAGGAGGCGGCGTCAGCTCCTACGAGCAGTACTTC. It encodes CASSIGGGVSSYEQYF.

The J gene is TRBJ2-3, the V gene TRBV5-1, with 7 bases aligning to TRBD2. J gave up 4 bases and V 4 bases, and 12 bases lay outside the gene matches. CDR1 and CDR2 from the germline V gene are SGHRS and YFSETQ. The CDR3 is 16 amino acids. For the CDR3, the DNA is TGCGCCAGCAGCCCAGGCCGGGGGGTGGGGGCAGATACGCAGTATTTT. This codes for CASSPGRGVGADTQYF.